The 13 T cell receptor beta chains below all came from one sample that was sequenced in a study of blood T cell repertoires in COVID-19. The repertoire was sequenced with immunoSEQ multiplex PCR; TCRdb's copy has only in-frame clones and lacks some. The sample consists of 90,000 to 100,000 clones, approximately 84% of them appearing once. Sequenced sample: peripheral blood. The receptor set was obtained from a man aged 60-69 years with acute or convalescent COVID-19.

The V and J genes are TRBV19 and TRBJ1-3, with D uncertain. The CDR3 has 14 residues. The V end was cut by 3 bases, the J end by 0 bases, with 6 bases between. Germline loops: CDR1 LNHDA, CDR2 SQIVND (reference sequence). For the CDR3, the DNA is TGTGCCAGTAGTATCGACAACTCTGGAAACACCATATATTTT. As protein: CASSIDNSGNTIYF. Full variable domain (missing parts from reference TRBV19 and TRBJ1-3): DGGITQSPKYLFRKEGQNVTLSCEQNLNHDAMYWYRQDPGQGLRLIYYSQIVNDFQKGDIAEGYSVSREKKESFPLTVTSAQKNPTAFYLCASSIDNSGNTIYFGEGSWLTVV.

V and J are TRBV5-6 and TRBJ1-1; perhaps TRBD1 as D (6 bases). This CDR3 is built from 15 residues. V was cut by 4 bases and J by 5 bases, with 18 bases left in between. CDR1 and CDR2 from the germline V gene are SGHDT and YYEEEE. The CDR3: CASSPGGGARTEAFF. CDR3 DNA: TGTGCCAGCAGCCCGGGCGGGGGGGCGCGGACTGAAGCTTTCTTT.

The rearrangement links TRBV3-1 (or the pseudogene TRBV3-2) to TRBJ2-2; 12 nucleotides match TRBD2. This CDR3 contains 19 residues. Germline trimming cut 1 base from V and 5 bases from J; bases unmatched to any gene: 11. Germline-derived CDR1 and CDR2 are LGHDT and YNNKEL (reference sequence). CDR3 sequence: CASSQGRTSGVIGTGELFF. CDR3 nucleotide sequence: TGTGCCAGCAGCCAAGGGCGGACTAGCGGGGTTATCGGGACCGGGGAGCTGTTTTTT.

The chain links TRBV5-1 to TRBJ1-2; D might be TRBD1 (5 bases). This CDR3 has 16 residues. V dropped 0 bases and J dropped 4 bases, with 16 bases sitting between them. Germline values: CDR1 SGHRS, CDR2 YFSETQ. For the CDR3, the DNA is TGCGCCAGCAGCTTGGCCGGGCAGGGCGCCGGCTATGGCTACACCTTC. Protein product: CASSLAGQGAGYGYTF.

The V gene is TRBV10-2, the J gene TRBJ1-2; D gene uncertain. The V end lost 4 bases, the J end lost 4 bases, and 10 bases lay between the germline ends. CDR1 and CDR2 from the germline V gene are WSHSY and SAAADI. This CDR3 has 13 residues. The CDR3 DNA reads TGCGCCAGCAGTGCGGTAGTTTCCTATGGCTACACCTTC. It yields the protein CASSAVVSYGYTF.

The V gene is TRBV11-2, the J gene TRBJ2-2, with a tentative D call TRBD2 (5 bases). Germline CDR1 is SGHAT and CDR2 is FQNNGV. The CDR3 is 16 amino acids. Trimming took 5 bases from V and 4 from J, leaving 17 bases between them. This CDR3 reads CASSPISGSPTGELFF. In nucleotides, the CDR3 is TGTGCCAGCAGCCCTATTTCGGGATCCCCCACCGGGGAGCTGTTTTTT.

The chain links TRBV27 to TRBJ1-2, with D tentatively TRBD1 (5 bases). This CDR3 is 13 amino acids long. The germline V gene encodes CDR1 MNHEY and CDR2 SMNVEV (reference sequence). Deletions cut 2 bases from V and 2 bases from J, with 6 bases between. Here the CDR3 reads CASSLRQNYGYTF. CDR3 bases: TGTGCCAGCAGTTTAAGACAGAACTATGGCTACACCTTC.

This clone was seen only a few times. The rearrangement joins TRBV19 to TRBJ1-1, with D unclear. V lost 4 bases to trimming and J lost 4 bases, with 13 bases between them. Germline values: CDR1 LNHDA, CDR2 SQIVND (reference sequence). The CDR3 extends over 14 amino acids. The CDR3 coding sequence is TGTGCCAGTAGTAGTAAAACCGGGAGCACTGAAGCTTTCTTT. It specifies CASSSKTGSTEAFF.

The gene calls are TRBV12-3 or TRBV12-4 and TRBJ1-6; the D is unclear. This CDR3 comprises 11 residues. The V and J ends lost 2 bases and 14 bases respectively, with 7 bases between them. The CDR3 DNA sequence: TGTGCCAGCAGTTTAAGCGGCACCCTCCACTTT. Translating it yields CASSLSGTLHF.

The CDR3 sequence: CASWGQGNSPLHF. The DNA of the CDR3 is TGTGCCAGCTGGGGACAGGGGAATTCACCCCTCCACTTT. V usage is TRBV12-3 or TRBV12-4 and J usage is TRBJ1-6; 10 nucleotides agree with TRBD1. J was trimmed by 7 bases and V by 8 bases; bases with no gene match: 2. This CDR3 is 13 amino acids long.

The V gene is TRBV19, the J gene TRBJ2-3; D might be TRBD2 (6 bases). The V gene lost 5 bases and the J gene lost 1 base, with 19 bases spanning the gap. Looked up from germline, CDR1 is LNHDA and CDR2 is SQIVND (reference sequence). The CDR3 loop spans 17 amino acids. CDR3 bases: TGTGCCAGTAGTCCCCACGGGACTCACGATGGCACAGATACGCAGTATTTT. Translation gives CASSPHGTHDGTDTQYF.

This chain joins TRBV7-3 and TRBJ1-1; D is possibly TRBD1 (6 bases). This CDR3 contains 16 residues. Germline V gene sequence: CDR1 SGHTA, CDR2 FQGTGA. V was clipped by 6 bases and J by 0 bases, with 17 bases between them. CDR3 protein: CASSFKGGRMNTEAFF. DNA of the CDR3: TGTGCCAGCAGTTTCAAAGGGGGTCGCATGAACACTGAAGCTTTCTTT.

This clone appeared a few times. This rearrangement joins TRBV7-9 to TRBJ1-2; TRBD1 agrees at 7 bases. Trimming removed 5 bases from V and 4 bases from J; junction bases left unmatched: 10. This CDR3 contains 15 residues. Germline V CDR1 and CDR2: SEHNR, FQNEAQ (reference sequence). The CDR3 loop is CASSRGQLYSYGYTF. The CDR3 nucleotides read TGTGCCAGCAGCCGGGGACAGCTATATAGCTATGGCTACACCTTC.